One sample yielded the 2 T cell receptor beta chains listed below, sequenced in a study of T cells after somatic rescue of genetic block. Assay: immunoSEQ multiplex PCR; the TCRdb copy retains only in-frame clones and omits some. The sample consists of 110,000 or so clones, 80% to 95% of them appearing once. The sequencing input was peripheral blood mononuclear cells (PBMCs). All receptors derive from a woman younger than 35.

The chain couples TRBV5-4 to TRBJ2-6; TRBD1 agrees at 7 bases. V shed 4 bases and J 1 base; nucleotides not matched to a gene: 8. The CDR3 totals 17 residues. Germline loops: CDR1 SGHNT, CDR2 YYREEE (reference sequence). CDR3 region: CASSPGTAYSGANVLTF. In DNA, the CDR3 is TGTGCCAGCAGCCCCGGGACAGCCTATTCTGGGGCCAACGTCCTGACTTTC. The variable domain in full, completed from reference TRBV5-4 and TRBJ2-6, reads ETGVTQSPTHLIKTRGQQVTLRCSSQSGHNTVSWYQQALGQGPQFIFQYYREEENGRGNFPPRFSGLQFPNYSSELNVNALELDDSALYLCASSPGTAYSGANVLTFGAGSRLTVL.

This clone has only one observation. The rearrangement joins TRBV19 to TRBJ1-6, with 8 bases identical to TRBD1. V dropped 10 bases and J dropped 2; count of bases not matched to a gene: 4. CDR1 and CDR2 from the germline V gene are LNHDA and SQIVND (reference sequence). This CDR3 region has 14 residues. Here the CDR3 DNA reads TGTGCCACCGGACAGGGCCCCTATAATTCACCCCTCCACTTT. Translation gives CATGQGPYNSPLHF.